What follows are 5 T cell receptor beta chains derived from one specimen sequenced in a study of CD8 T cells in Susac syndrome. RNA, at about 0.5 to 1 ug, was reverse transcribed with random hexamers. TCRdb independently ran MiXCR on the immunoSEQ multiplex PCR reads; one entry per CDR3 protein. This table holds 100,000 to 150,000 distinct CDR3 sequences, 75% to 90% found once. The sequencing input was CD8+ T cells from PBMCs. The receptors come from a human donor with multiple sclerosis.

The chain joins TRBV7-9 to TRBJ1-5, with D maybe TRBD1 (5 bases). This CDR3 region has 14 residues. Trimming cost V 5 bases and J 1 base, with 9 bases left between them. Germline-derived CDR1 and CDR2 are SEHNR and FQNEAQ (reference sequence). The chain's CDR3 is CASSAGRSNQPQHF. The CDR3 DNA reads as TGTGCCAGCAGCGCGGGACGCAGCAATCAGCCCCAGCATTTT.

The chain uses TRBV4-3 and TRBJ1-5; 7 bases match TRBD1. The CDR3 has 16 amino acids. J gave up 1 base and V 0 bases, and 3 bases lay outside the gene matches. The germline V gene encodes CDR1 LGHNA and CDR2 YSLEER. CDR3 amino acids: CASSQDSRGSNQPQHF. The CDR3 DNA follows: TGCGCCAGCAGCCAAGATAGCAGGGGGAGCAATCAGCCCCAGCATTTT.

The chain is built from TRBV7-9 and TRBJ2-1; D is unresolved. Germline CDR1 SEHNR, CDR2 FQNEAQ (reference sequence). The germline V and J ends were trimmed by 3 bases and 7 bases, with 7 bases remaining between them. This CDR3 is built from 12 residues. The DNA of the CDR3 is TGTGCCAGCAGCTTTTCACCGAATGAGCAGTTCTTC. Amino acid sequence: CASSFSPNEQFF. Full variable domain (outside the CDR3, taken from reference TRBV7-9 and TRBJ2-1): DTGVSQNPRHKITKRGQNVTFRCDPISEHNRLYWYRQTLGQGPEFLTYFQNEAQLEKSRLLSDRFSAERPKGSFSTLEIQRTEQGDSAMYLCASSFSPNEQFFGPGTRLTVL.

The chain couples TRBV20-1 to TRBJ2-5; 10 bases are shared with TRBD2. Germline V gene data show CDR1 as DFQATT and CDR2 as SNEGSKA (reference sequence). This CDR3 has 15 amino acids. The trim removed 1 base at V and 5 bases at J, leaving 7 bases unmatched. The DNA for the CDR3 is TGCAGTGCTAGAGTCCTAGCGGGAGAATCGGAGACCCAGTACTTC. This sequence encodes CSARVLAGESETQYF.

The chain joins TRBV6-5 to TRBJ2-1; 13 positions agree with TRBD2. V lost 6 bases, J lost 9 bases, and 8 bases stayed unmatched. This CDR3 is 15 amino acids long. Germline V gene lookup returns CDR1 MNHEY and CDR2 SVGAGI. Here the CDR3 DNA reads TGTGCCAGCAGCTCGGGGACTAGCGGGGACGCTGAGCAGTTCTTC. It specifies CASSSGTSGDAEQFF.